The clone carrying this TCR beta chain has more than one count but fewer than ten. The sample is drawn from a study of tumor-infiltrating lymphocytes in localized non-small cell lung cancer. In the study overall: Patients included smokers and never-smokers with various histologies, some sampled after neoadjuvant chemotherapy.

This CDR3 has 15 residues. V dropped 3 bases and J dropped 1 base, with 9 bases sitting between them. Germline V gives CDR1 SGHAT, CDR2 FQNNGV. Sequenced by immunoSEQ multiplex PCR; TCRdb stores in-frame clones only, minus some. The data show about 21,000 clones, with over 70% seen just once and around 3.5% held by the top ten. This TCR was recovered from a human donor with non-small cell lung cancer. Sequenced input: lung tumor tissue. The rearrangement links TRBV11-2 to TRBJ2-2, with TRBD2 as a possible D gene (6 bases). CDR3 sequence (DNA): TGTGCCAGCAGCTTCGGGGGTCAGAACACCGGGGAGCTGTTTTTT. This translates into CASSFGGQNTGELFF. The full variable domain, rest sourced from reference TRBV11-2 and TRBJ2-2, is EAGVAQSPRYKIIEKRQSVAFWCNPISGHATLYWYQQILGQGPKLLIQFQNNGVVDDSQLPKDRFSAERLKGVDSTLKIQPAKLEDSAVYLCASSFGGQNTGELFFGEGSRLTVL.